The 23 T cell receptor beta chains presented below share a single source sample, sequenced in a study of blood T cell repertoires in COVID-19. TCRdb keeps only in-frame clones here, not all; method: immunoSEQ multiplex PCR. The repertoire holds over 120,000 clones, with approximately 88% as singletons. Sequencing was carried out using peripheral blood. These TCRs come from a woman aged 45-60 years with acute or convalescent COVID-19.

The chain links TRBV2 to TRBJ2-2; 8 bases are a match to TRBD1. The CDR3 covers 13 residues. The trim removed 6 bases at V and 7 bases at J, leaving 4 bases unmatched. The germline CDR1 and CDR2 sequences are SNHLY and FYNNEI. The CDR3 nucleotides are TGTGCCAGCAGAGACAGGGGCGGCGGGGAGCTGTTTTTT. It codes for CASRDRGGGELFF.

The genes are TRBV5-1 and TRBJ1-2; D ambiguous. The CDR3 extends over 13 amino acids. The germline V gene has CDR1 SGHRS and CDR2 YFSETQ. V lost 0 bases, J lost 4 bases, and 7 bases lay in between. DNA for the CDR3: TGCGCCAGCAGCTTGGATGCGGGCTATGGCTACACCTTC. Translated: CASSLDAGYGYTF.

The chain uses TRBV7-3 and TRBJ2-2, with TRBD1 matching 7 bases. Germline V lookup: CDR1 SGHTA, CDR2 FQGTGA. This CDR3 spans 18 amino acids. V shed 4 bases and J 0 bases; nucleotides not matched to a gene: 11. The CDR3 reads CASSSATGSLPNTGELFF. DNA for the CDR3: TGTGCCAGCAGCTCCGCGACAGGGTCCCTGCCGAACACCGGGGAGCTGTTTTTT.

The chain couples TRBV6-5 to TRBJ1-5, with D hard to call. The CDR3 totals 13 residues. V was pared by 7 bases and J by 8 bases, with 15 bases between. The germline V gene has CDR1 MNHEY and CDR2 SVGAGI. The CDR3 is CASMREGRKPQHF. In nucleotides, the CDR3 is TGTGCCAGCATGAGAGAAGGGAGGAAGCCCCAGCATTTT.

V usage is TRBV5-1 and J usage is TRBJ2-2, with 7 positions matching TRBD1. Germline CDR1 is SGHRS and CDR2 is YFSETQ. V shed 4 bases, J shed 0 bases, and the junction held 6 bases outside the gene matches. This CDR3 contains 16 residues. The CDR3 protein is CASSRQGTANTGELFF. The CDR3 coding sequence is TGCGCCAGCAGCCGGCAAGGGACAGCGAACACCGGGGAGCTGTTTTTT.

This clone was observed once. The J gene is TRBJ1-1, the V gene TRBV6-1; D is perhaps TRBD1 (5 bases). Between the trimmed V and J ends, which lost 2 bases and 2 bases, there was a span of 12 bases. Germline V gene sequence: CDR1 MNHNS, CDR2 SASEGT. The CDR3 runs to 15 residues. DNA of the CDR3: TGTGCCAGCAGTGAACGGGGGGGGATAAACACTGAAGCTTTCTTT. Translated, it gives CASSERGGINTEAFF.

The chain joins TRBV4-1 to TRBJ2-2; D remains unclear. V lost 3 bases, J lost 0 bases, and 5 bases lay in between. Germline-derived CDR1 and CDR2 are MGHRA and YSYEKL. The CDR3 has 14 amino acids. DNA for the CDR3: TGCGCCAGCAGCCAGTTAGCGAACACCGGGGAGCTGTTTTTT. Protein: CASSQLANTGELFF.

This rearrangement joins TRBV6-5 to TRBJ1-4; D not resolved. This CDR3 contains 14 residues. The V and J ends lost 4 bases and 7 bases respectively, with 13 bases between them. From germline, CDR1 is MNHEY and CDR2 SVGAGI. CDR3 protein: CASSFRGEGEKLFF. The CDR3 region has the DNA TGTGCCAGCAGTTTCCGAGGCGAGGGTGAAAAACTGTTTTTT.

The gene calls are TRBV19 and TRBJ1-1; D might be TRBD1 (5 bases). The germline CDR1 and CDR2 sequences are LNHDA and SQIVND (reference sequence). Trimming removed 1 base from V and 8 bases from J, with 11 bases in between. This CDR3 contains 13 residues. The CDR3 spells CASSIVGREEAFF. DNA of the CDR3: TGTGCCAGTAGTATAGTAGGCAGGGAAGAAGCTTTCTTT.

J is TRBJ2-7 and V is TRBV6-5, with no clear D. CDR3 length: 14 residues. Deletions cut 0 bases from V and 3 bases from J, with 9 bases between. Per germline, CDR1 MNHEY and CDR2 SVGAGI. This CDR3 is CASSYSNRNYEQYF. The CDR3 DNA reads TGTGCCAGCAGTTACTCGAATAGAAACTACGAGCAGTACTTC.

A note on this clone: The germline gene is not matched at one end of the junction; a read error may be the cause. The chain employs TRBV7-7 and TRBJ2-5, with a weak D call TRBD1 (6 bases). The CDR3 is made up of 14 amino acids. Per germline, CDR1 SSHAT and CDR2 FNYEAQ (reference sequence). CDR3 amino acids: CASSLQQGQETQYF. Here the CDR3 DNA reads TGTGCTAGCAGCTTACAACAGGGTCAAGAGACCCAGTACTTC.

The chain is built from TRBV11-3 and TRBJ2-1; weak D call: TRBD2 (5 bases). Germline CDR1 and CDR2: SGHNT and YENEEA. Between the trimmed V and J ends, which lost 1 base and 0 bases, there was a span of 16 bases. This CDR3 is built from 18 residues. The chain's CDR3 is CASSLGIAGISSYNEQFF. The CDR3 DNA reads as TGTGCCAGCAGCTTAGGAATAGCCGGGATTAGCTCCTACAATGAGCAGTTCTTC.

This clone appeared a single time. This chain joins TRBV24-1 and TRBJ2-2; weak D call: TRBD2 (5 bases). V lost 3 bases and J lost 0, with 7 bases in between. This CDR3 comprises 15 residues. The germline V gene encodes CDR1 KGHDR and CDR2 SFDVKD. The CDR3 reads CATSDQRTNTGELFF. CDR3 in DNA: TGTGCCACCAGTGATCAGCGGACGAACACCGGGGAGCTGTTTTTT.

The CDR3 sequence is CASGLLGRGEQYF. CDR3 DNA sequence: TGTGCTAGTGGTTTGCTCGGCCGGGGTGAGCAGTACTTC. This chain connects TRBV12-5 to TRBJ2-7; D is possibly TRBD2 (5 bases). This CDR3 spans 13 amino acids. The germline gives CDR1 LGHNT, CDR2 FRNRAP. V was cut by 2 bases and J by 7 bases, with 12 bases left in between. Combining the CDR3 with reference TRBV12-5 and TRBJ2-7 gives the whole variable domain DARVTQTPRHKVTEMGQEVTMRCQPILGHNTVFWYRQTMMQGLELLAYFRNRAPLDDSGMPKDRFSAEMPDATLATLKIQPSEPRDSAVYFCASGLLGRGEQYFGPGTRLTVT.

This sequence joins TRBV6-5 and TRBJ1-2, with 8 bases matching TRBD1. CDR1 is MNHEY and CDR2 is SVGAGI in the germline V gene. The junction had 5 bases not matched to a gene; V was cut back by 7 bases and J by 7 bases. CDR3 length: 12 amino acids. CDR3 in DNA: TGTGCCAGCACCCAGGGGGCGAGTGGCTACACCTTC. Amino acids: CASTQGASGYTF.

This rearrangement joins TRBV7-2 to TRBJ2-2; 8 bases align to TRBD2. The CDR3 spans 13 residues. The germline V gene encodes CDR1 SGHTA and CDR2 FQGNSA. Losses at the gene ends were 5 bases for V and 7 bases for J; bases not matched to a gene: 3. CDR3 nucleotides: TGTGCCAGCAGCCTGGGACTAGGCGGGGAGCTGTTTTTT. Translation: CASSLGLGGELFF.

This chain links TRBV29-1 with TRBJ2-1; D gene unclear. The CDR3 sequence is 11 residues long. The V end was cut by 3 bases, the J end by 6 bases, with 6 bases between. Germline V gene lookup returns CDR1 SQVTM and CDR2 ANQGSEA. CDR3 amino acids: CSVELRNEQFF. CDR3 coding DNA: TGCAGCGTTGAGCTACGCAATGAGCAGTTCTTC.

The rearrangement uses TRBV7-9 and TRBJ1-1, with D maybe TRBD1 (6 bases). V gave up 1 base and J gave up 1 base, with 16 bases separating them. Germline V CDR1 and CDR2: SEHNR, FQNEAQ (reference sequence). CDR3 size: 17 residues. CDR3 sequence reads: CASSLVGSGAANTEAFF. The CDR3 DNA is TGTGCCAGCAGCTTAGTCGGTTCAGGGGCGGCGAACACTGAAGCTTTCTTT.

This sequence joins TRBV6-5 and TRBJ2-5; 8 nucleotides match TRBD2. Germline lookup yields CDR1 MNHEY and CDR2 SVGAGI. The V and J ends lost 3 bases and 5 bases, in that order; junction bases with no gene match: 5. CDR3 length: 14 amino acids. The CDR3 coding sequence is TGTGCCAGCAGTTATCGGGAGCGGGGGGAGACCCAGTACTTC. Protein: CASSYRERGETQYF.

The chain recombines TRBV9 with TRBJ1-1; tentatively, D is TRBD1 (5 bases). V lost 4 bases, J lost 3 bases, and 22 bases lay in between. Germline CDR1 reads SGDLS; CDR2 reads YYNGEE. The CDR3 has 17 residues. The CDR3 DNA follows: TGTGCCAGCAGCCCCCGCGGGATGGGGGGTTTGGACACTGAAGCTTTCTTT. Amino acids: CASSPRGMGGLDTEAFF. Combining the CDR3 with reference TRBV9 and TRBJ1-1 gives the whole variable domain DSGVTQTPKHLITATGQRVTLRCSPRSGDLSVYWYQQSLDQGLQFLIQYYNGEERAKGNILERFSAQQFPDLHSELNLSSLELGDSALYFCASSPRGMGGLDTEAFFGQGTRLTVV.

The chain is built from TRBV2 and TRBJ2-4; TRBD2 aligns across 8 bases. The CDR3 loop spans 16 amino acids. V lost 6 bases to trimming and J lost 0 bases; unmatched junction nucleotides: 7. Germline CDR1 is SNHLY and CDR2 is FYNNEI. CDR3 bases: TGTGCCAGCAGGGCGGGGACTAGTCTAGCCAAAAACATTCAGTACTTC. Translating gives CASRAGTSLAKNIQYF.

The V and J genes are TRBV6-2 or TRBV6-3 and TRBJ2-3; tentatively, D is TRBD2 (6 bases). Trimming stripped 0 bases from V and 0 bases from J, with 7 bases between. CDR1 is MNHEY and CDR2 is SVGEGT in the germline V gene. The CDR3 is 15 residues long. The CDR3 DNA is TGTGCCAGCAGTTACTCCCGGGAGAGCACAGATACGCAGTATTTT. Its translation: CASSYSRESTDTQYF.

The V call is TRBV5-1, the J call TRBJ2-7, with 12 bases fitting TRBD1. The CDR3 has 14 residues. V lost 5 bases and J lost 7; bases outside the gene matches: 7. Germline-derived CDR1 and CDR2 are SGHRS and YFSETQ. The CDR3 sequence is CASRTGTGGYEQYF. The CDR3 DNA follows: TGCGCCAGCAGGACCGGGACAGGGGGCTATGAGCAGTACTTC.